This T cell receptor beta chain was identified during a study of cytomegalovirus exposure and HLA in healthy donors. Clones were read by immunoSEQ multiplex PCR, and TCRdb kept only the in-frame ones, dropping some. The data contain around 94,000 clones, just under 95% of them singletons. The CDR3 covers 12 residues. V was pared by 4 bases and J by 6 bases, with 10 bases between. Per the germline V gene, CDR1 is SEHNR and CDR2 is FQNEAQ (reference sequence). This clone was observed a single time. This sequence originates from a woman under 30 in good health and CMV-seronegative. The sequencing input was PBMCs. The V gene is TRBV7-9, the J gene TRBJ2-7; D is undetermined. The CDR3 region is CASSSDLLEQYF. The DNA for the CDR3 is TGTGCCAGCAGCTCCGATCTACTCGAGCAGTACTTC.